Here is one T cell receptor (beta chain) with its context. What it binds is not known. PCR was performed a second time for 7 to 11 cycles using a sample-barcoded 5' primer and a J-beta primer mix. A 12-random-nucleotide template-switch adaptor tagged each cDNA molecule. In TCRdb, the 5' RACE reads were re-called with MiXCR into one record per CDR3 protein. The profile shows some 920,000 distinct CDR3 sequences, roughly 51% of them singletons. CDR3 length: 15 residues. The ends lost 3 bases at V and 5 bases at J; junction bases unmatched: 10. Germline V gene lookup returns CDR1 SGHRS and CDR2 YFSETQ. The sample is drawn from a study of blood T cells in healthy people across ages. Broader study findings: The study found more naive CD4+ cells and higher diversity in long-lived than aged donors.

This rearrangement joins TRBV5-1 to TRBJ2-7; the match to TRBD1 covers 8 bases. The specimen sequenced was blood. The sequence was obtained from an older woman in good health. DNA of the CDR3: TGCGCCAGCAGCTCCTGGACAGGGTTCTACAACGAGCAGTACTTC. Protein: CASSSWTGFYNEQYF.